One T cell receptor (beta chain) is described in this entry. Its binding antigen is unknown. Base qualities are not provided; no much larger clone lies one nucleotide away. These data come from a study of T cell responses to AZD1222 COVID-19 vaccine (dated by TCRdb to the early 2020s). For the study in its entirety: AZD1222 recipients given second doses at about 4 weeks or at about 12 weeks were pooled, since spike-specific TCR depth and breadth were not found to differ between the two schedules. TCR sequencing was performed for 233 trial participants, of whom about 200 were given two doses of AZD1222 and around 25 were given two doses of MenACWY control vaccine. Trial participants were enrolled by age into subgroups of 18-55, 56-69 and 70-plus years, and around 150, 29 and 61 TCR-sequenced participants, respectively, were included in these subgroups.

The CDR3 runs 11 residues from the cysteine to the phenylalanine. Only the CDR3 part of the read is kept: 33 bases, read in frame from the first base. The germline V gene provides CDR1 MNHEY and CDR2 SVGAGI. The V end loses 7 bases and the J end loses 2 bases, and a stretch of 6 bases separates them. The CDR3 regions of human TCRbeta chains were analyzed by immunosequencing. In the original analysis: TCRs in the repertoires were matched against a reference library of SARS-CoV-2-specific TCRs that had been generated with the MIRA antigen-specificity platform. Breadth meant the fraction of unique TCRs that were SARS-CoV-2-associated, whereas depth meant the fraction of total T cells that were SARS-CoV-2-associated. Using the MIRA data, each spike-specific TCR was mapped to the spike region that the TCR reacts to and placed in a CD4 or CD8 class. Log10-transformed breadth and depth values were compared by one-way ANOVA with Sidak's multiple comparisons tests. TCRdb took this table from immuneACCESS and kept in-frame rearrangements with V and J called. Such tables lack part of the clones; where checked against another copy, unresolved V genes explain under half of the gap, and the rest is unexplained. V and J calls and clone size are those listed in that table; D and trimming were worked out from the DNA. Here the sample has about 150,000 clones; over 85% occur a single time. The ten largest clones capture over 15% of the sample.

Overall study results and their limits: The 56-69-year group was small, and its depth increase did not reach significance, likely because of low power. A significant rise in spike-specific TCR breadth and depth was observed after two AZD1222 doses relative to day 0 and relative to MenACWY recipients. CD4 TCRs associated with the vaccine covered the entire spike protein, and the dominant responses were in regions 160-218 and 743-854. Most participants were white British and females outnumbered males, and the authors suggested that clonal diversity may have been underestimated. Only 5 to 7 AZD1222 recipients were SARS-CoV-2 seropositive at baseline, limiting conclusions about previously exposed vaccinees. Because no samples from the day 14 peak response were available, repertoires could be characterized only after the peak T cell response. Reportedly, almost half of the unique spike-specific TCRs recognized epitopes lying outside the regions that are mutated in the B.1.351 and B.1.1.7 variants.

This sample's time point label indicates: baseline before first vaccination. Samples from vaccinated people were obtained from the UK trials COV001 and COV002, which included a single-blind randomized controlled phase 2/3 trial of AZD1222 (ChAdOx1 nCoV-19) in healthy adults. For TCRbeta chain sequencing, PBMC samples from trial participants were taken at day 0 and at day 28 after the second dose. The sequence is built from TRBV6-5 and TRBJ2-7, with an unclear D gene assignment. This TCR was sampled from an adult in good health. Sequencing used peripheral blood, obtained on day 0 of AZD1222 vaccination. The sequenced DNA is TGTGCCAGCACCGACGCCTACGAGCAGTACTTC. It specifies CASTDAYEQYF.